The rows below give T cell receptor beta chains drawn from one sample of a study of shared clonotypes between healthy human individuals. TCRdb's table, derived via immunoSEQ multiplex PCR, lists solely in-frame clones and lacks some. The table records around 1,900,000 clones, approximately 92% of them present only once. Sequenced material: naive CD8+ T cells from PBMCs. The source of these receptors is a man younger than 35 in good health. Some clones in this sample may be carry-over from other donors' samples. CDR3s include the opening cysteine and the closing phenylalanine or tryptophan. Fields, in order: D gene, clone size, J gene, V gene, CDR3 protein, CDR3 DNA. A D gene is named only where the DNA matches it firmly. Rows give clone size only sometimes, using once, few, many, or a class for an expanded clone.

.,once,TRBJ2-7,TRBV4-1,CASSVAQGSYEQYF,TGCGCCAGCAGCGTAGCCCAGGGCTCCTACGAGCAGTACTTC
.,once,TRBJ2-1,TRBV10-3,CAISPGVSYNEQFF,TGTGCCATCAGTCCCGGGGTTTCCTACAATGAGCAGTTCTTC
.,once,TRBJ2-6,TRBV27,CASSLSPPGSGANVLTF,TGTGCCAGCAGTTTATCCCCCCCGGGATCTGGGGCCAACGTCCTGACTTTC
TRBD1,.,TRBJ2-1,TRBV9,CASSAGQPNEQFF,TGTGCCAGCAGCGCGGGACAGCCCAATGAGCAGTTCTTC
TRBD1,.,TRBJ1-5,TRBV6-5,CASSVGQDLHF,TGTGCCAGCAGTGTGGGACAGGACTTGCATTTT
.,.,TRBJ2-7,TRBV5-1,CASSLTGGGEQYF,TGCGCCAGCAGCCTTACGGGGGGCGGCGAGCAGTACTTC
.,.,TRBJ2-7,TRBV10-2,CASSGGRELQYF,TGCGCCAGCAGTGGGGGAAGGGAGCTCCAGTACTTC
.,.,TRBJ2-2,TRBV15,CATSGIPGLMAGELFF,TGTGCCACCAGCGGCATCCCAGGGCTAATGGCCGGGGAGCTGTTTTTT
.,.,TRBJ2-5,TRBV14,CASSQGGLPQYF,TGTGCCAGCAGCCAAGGGGGACTCCCCCAGTACTTC
TRBD2,.,TRBJ2-1,TRBV4-3,CASSQGLAGPDEQFF,TGCGCCAGCAGCCAAGGACTAGCGGGACCCGATGAGCAGTTCTTC
TRBD2,.,TRBJ2-7,TRBV15,CATSRTLTSGSVYEQYF,TGTGCCACCAGCAGAACGCTCACTAGCGGGAGCGTCTACGAGCAGTACTTC
TRBD2,once,TRBJ2-7,TRBV9,CASSLAGGYEQYF,TGTGCCAGCAGCCTAGCGGGAGGTTACGAGCAGTACTTC
TRBD2,.,TRBJ2-7,TRBV28,CASSSWTSGNYEQYF,TGTGCCAGCAGTTCCTGGACTAGCGGGAACTACGAGCAGTACTTC
TRBD2,.,TRBJ2-7,TRBV7-9,CASSLGTSSTYEQYF,TGTGCCAGCAGCCTCGGGACTAGCTCAACCTACGAGCAGTACTTC
.,.,TRBJ1-1,TRBV27,CASISIAAEAFF,TGTGCCAGTATTAGCATCGCCGCTGAAGCTTTCTTT
.,.,TRBJ2-7,TRBV7-9,CASSNGDNIYEQYF,TGTGCCAGCAGCAACGGGGACAACATCTACGAGCAGTACTTC
.,once,TRBJ2-2,TRBV9,CASSVADANTGELFF,TGTGCCAGCAGCGTAGCGGATGCGAACACCGGGGAGCTGTTTTTT
TRBD2,once,TRBJ2-2,TRBV9,CASSESGSRTGELFF,TGTGCCAGCAGCGAAAGCGGGAGTCGGACCGGGGAGCTGTTTTTT
.,once,TRBJ1-1,TRBV7-9,CASSEDSTIEAFF,TGTGCCAGCAGCGAGGACAGTACTATTGAAGCTTTCTTT
TRBD1,.,TRBJ2-1,TRBV5-4,CASSERDRRNNEQFF,TGTGCCAGCAGCGAACGGGACAGGCGAAACAATGAGCAGTTCTTC
.,.,TRBJ2-7,TRBV6-5,CASSTGTSGEQYF,TGTGCCAGCAGTACCGGGACCTCCGGTGAGCAGTACTTC
.,.,TRBJ1-3,TRBV28,CASSLPRAGNTIYF,TGTGCCAGCAGTTTACCGAGGGCTGGAAACACCATATATTTT
.,once,TRBJ2-1,TRBV7-9,CASTRNEQFF,TGTGCCAGCACCCGCAATGAGCAGTTCTTC
.,.,TRBJ2-3,TRBV28,CASSLLSTITDTQYF,TGTGCCAGCAGTTTATTGTCCACAATCACAGATACGCAGTATTTT
.,.,TRBJ1-1,TRBV28,CASSLGARPEAFF,TGTGCCAGCAGTTTAGGGGCCAGACCTGAAGCTTTCTTT
.,.,TRBJ2-1,TRBV4-1,CASSQGPRPGAYNEQFF,TGCGCCAGCAGCCAAGGTCCAAGACCCGGGGCCTACAATGAGCAGTTCTTC
.,.,TRBJ2-5,TRBV27,CASSPLPLAGETQYF,TGTGCCAGCAGTCCACTTCCTCTGGCAGGAGAGACCCAGTACTTC
.,.,TRBJ1-5,TRBV27,CASSLWEGQPQHF,TGTGCCAGCAGTTTATGGGAGGGTCAGCCCCAGCATTTT
.,.,TRBJ1-1,TRBV13,CASSPGVWNTEAFF,TGTGCCAGCAGCCCAGGGGTTTGGAACACTGAAGCTTTCTTT
.,few,TRBJ2-5,TRBV5-4,CASSWEETQYF,TGTGCCAGCAGCTGGGAAGAGACCCAGTACTTC
TRBD2,.,TRBJ2-7,TRBV29-1,CSVETSGATYEQYF,TGCAGCGTCGAAACTAGCGGGGCTACCTACGAGCAGTACTTC
TRBD1,few,TRBJ1-1,TRBV30,CAWGTGGGTEAFF,TGTGCCTGGGGAACAGGGGGCGGCACTGAAGCTTTCTTT
.,.,TRBJ2-5,TRBV7-8,CASAGRQAEGETQYF,TGTGCCAGCGCTGGGAGGCAGGCCGAGGGGGAGACCCAGTACTTC
.,.,TRBJ2-1,TRBV2,CASSEREVTYEQFF,TGTGCCAGCAGTGAAAGGGAGGTAACCTATGAGCAGTTCTTC
.,.,TRBJ2-7,TRBV4-1,CASSQDDSGYEQYF,TGCGCCAGCAGCCAAGATGATTCGGGCTACGAGCAGTACTTC
TRBD1,.,TRBJ2-3,TRBV27,CASSPSTGYTDTQYF,TGTGCCAGCAGTCCCTCGACAGGGTACACAGATACGCAGTATTTT
TRBD2,once,TRBJ2-2,TRBV7-2,CASSSWTSPGELFF,TGTGCCAGCAGCTCCTGGACTAGCCCCGGGGAGCTGTTTTTT
.,.,TRBJ1-5,TRBV28,CASSPPRGGTWFSNQPQHF,TGTGCCAGCAGTCCCCCCCGGGGAGGTACCTGGTTTAGCAATCAGCCCCAGCATTTT
.,.,TRBJ2-5,TRBV28,CASSLVRTQYF,TGTGCCAGCAGTTTAGTCAGAACCCAGTACTTC
.,.,TRBJ2-7,TRBV9,CASSVGGYGVYEQYF,TGTGCCAGCAGCGTAGGAGGATATGGTGTCTACGAGCAGTACTTC
.,.,TRBJ2-7,TRBV6-1,CASSEYVGGTYEQYF,TGTGCCAGCAGTGAATATGTTGGAGGGACCTACGAGCAGTACTTC
TRBD1,.,TRBJ2-7,TRBV7-9,CASSHVTGANEQYF,TGTGCCAGCAGCCATGTGACAGGGGCCAACGAGCAGTACTTC
.,.,TRBJ1-1,TRBV7-9,CASSPTGHNTEAFF,TGTGCCAGCAGCCCGACCGGCCACAACACTGAAGCTTTCTTT
.,.,TRBJ2-3,TRBV14,CASSQRADTQYF,TGTGCCAGCAGCCAAAGGGCGGATACGCAGTATTTT
TRBD2,.,TRBJ2-7,TRBV27,CASRWLAGGDDRIPYEQYF,TGTGCCAGCAGATGGCTAGCGGGAGGGGATGATCGGATCCCCTACGAGCAGTACTTC
.,few,TRBJ1-1,TRBV27,CASGLQGNTEAFF,TGTGCCAGCGGACTTCAGGGGAACACTGAAGCTTTCTTT
TRBD2,.,TRBJ2-7,TRBV2,CASSRLAGSYEQYF,TGTGCCAGCAGTCGACTAGCGGGAAGCTACGAGCAGTACTTC
.,.,TRBJ1-2,TRBV19,CASSIDLGLGTHYGYTF,TGTGCCAGTAGTATAGATCTGGGGCTGGGGACTCACTATGGCTACACCTTC
TRBD2,.,TRBJ2-3,TRBV7-2,CASSLLGAAGGDADTQYF,TGTGCCAGCAGCTTATTGGGTGCGGCGGGAGGGGATGCAGATACGCAGTATTTT
.,.,TRBJ2-2,TRBV7-8,CASSPSPGELFF,TGTGCCAGCAGCCCTTCGCCCGGGGAGCTGTTTTTT